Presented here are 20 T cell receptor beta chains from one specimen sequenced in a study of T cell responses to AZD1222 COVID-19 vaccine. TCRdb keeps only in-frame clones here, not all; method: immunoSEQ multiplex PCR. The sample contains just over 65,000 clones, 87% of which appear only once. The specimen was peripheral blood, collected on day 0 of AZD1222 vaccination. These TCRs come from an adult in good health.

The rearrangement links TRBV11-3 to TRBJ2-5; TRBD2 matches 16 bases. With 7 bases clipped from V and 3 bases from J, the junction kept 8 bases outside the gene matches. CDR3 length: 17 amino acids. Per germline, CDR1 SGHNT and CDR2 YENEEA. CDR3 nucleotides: TGTGCCAGCACTTTCGGGACTAGCGGGGGGGTAGAAGAGACCCAGTACTTC. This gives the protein CASTFGTSGGVEETQYF.

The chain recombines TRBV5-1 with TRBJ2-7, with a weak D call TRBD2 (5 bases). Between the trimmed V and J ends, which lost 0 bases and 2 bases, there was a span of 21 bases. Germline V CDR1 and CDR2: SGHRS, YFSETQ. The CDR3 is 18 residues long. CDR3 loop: CASSLAVRSLAVTYEQYF. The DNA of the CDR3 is TGCGCCAGCAGCTTGGCCGTCCGGTCGCTAGCTGTAACCTACGAGCAGTACTTC.

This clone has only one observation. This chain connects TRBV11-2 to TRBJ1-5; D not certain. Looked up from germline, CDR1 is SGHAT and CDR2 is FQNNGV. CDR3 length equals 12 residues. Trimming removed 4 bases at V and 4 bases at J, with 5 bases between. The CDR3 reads CASSSTNQPQHF. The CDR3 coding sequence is TGTGCCAGCAGCTCTACTAATCAGCCCCAGCATTTT.

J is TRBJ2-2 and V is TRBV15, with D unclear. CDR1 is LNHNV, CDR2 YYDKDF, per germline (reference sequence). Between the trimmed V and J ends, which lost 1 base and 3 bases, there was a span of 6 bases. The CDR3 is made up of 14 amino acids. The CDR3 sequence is CATSRVADTGELFF. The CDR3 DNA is TGTGCCACCAGCAGAGTGGCGGACACCGGGGAGCTGTTTTTT.

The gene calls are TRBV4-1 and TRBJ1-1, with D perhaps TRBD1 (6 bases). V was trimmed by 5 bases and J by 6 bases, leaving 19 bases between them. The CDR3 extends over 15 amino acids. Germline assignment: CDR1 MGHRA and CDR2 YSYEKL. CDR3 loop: CASSEGAGDDAEAFF. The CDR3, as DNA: TGCGCCAGCAGCGAAGGGGCAGGGGATGACGCTGAAGCTTTCTTT.

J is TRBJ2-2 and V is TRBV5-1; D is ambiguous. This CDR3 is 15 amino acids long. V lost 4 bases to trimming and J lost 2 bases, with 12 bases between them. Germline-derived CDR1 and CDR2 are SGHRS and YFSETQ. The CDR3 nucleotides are TGCGCCAGCAGCCCCCGGGCCGACAACACCGGGGAGCTGTTTTTT. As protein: CASSPRADNTGELFF.

The CDR3 reads CASSPPPNYGYTF. The CDR3 DNA is TGTGCCAGCAGTCCCCCTCCAAACTATGGCTACACCTTC. The rearrangement links TRBV28 to TRBJ1-2; no reliable D call. This CDR3 spans 13 amino acids. The V gene lost 5 bases and the J gene lost 2 bases, with 9 bases spanning the gap. The germline V gene has CDR1 MDHEN and CDR2 SYDVKM.

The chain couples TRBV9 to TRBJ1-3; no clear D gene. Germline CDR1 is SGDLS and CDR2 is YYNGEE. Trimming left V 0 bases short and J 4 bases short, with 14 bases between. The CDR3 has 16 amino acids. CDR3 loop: CASSVDGEALGNTIYF. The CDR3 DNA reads TGTGCCAGCAGCGTAGACGGGGAAGCTCTGGGAAACACCATATATTTT.

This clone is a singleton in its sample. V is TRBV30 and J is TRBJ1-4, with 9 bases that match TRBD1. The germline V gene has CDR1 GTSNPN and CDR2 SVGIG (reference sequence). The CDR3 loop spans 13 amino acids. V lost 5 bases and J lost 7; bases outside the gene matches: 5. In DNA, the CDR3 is TGTGCCTGGGCGGGACAGGGACGTGAAAAACTGTTTTTT. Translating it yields CAWAGQGREKLFF.

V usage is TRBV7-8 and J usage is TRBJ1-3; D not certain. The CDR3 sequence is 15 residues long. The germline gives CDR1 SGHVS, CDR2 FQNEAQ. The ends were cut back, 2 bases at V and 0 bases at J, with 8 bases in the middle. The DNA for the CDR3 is TGTGCCAGCAGCTTAAGGCAGGTCTCTGGAAACACCATATATTTT. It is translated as CASSLRQVSGNTIYF.

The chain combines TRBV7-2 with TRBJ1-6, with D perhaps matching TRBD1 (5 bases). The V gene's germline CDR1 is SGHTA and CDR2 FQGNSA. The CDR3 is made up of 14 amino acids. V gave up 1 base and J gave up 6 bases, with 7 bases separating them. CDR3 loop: CASSLGDGNSPLHF. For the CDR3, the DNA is TGTGCCAGCAGCTTAGGGGACGGTAATTCACCCCTCCACTTT. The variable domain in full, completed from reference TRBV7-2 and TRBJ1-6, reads GAGVSQSPSNKVTEKGKDVELRCDPISGHTALYWYRQSLGQGLEFLIYFQGNSAPDKSGLPSDRFSAERTGGSVSTLTIQRTQQEDSAVYLCASSLGDGNSPLHFGNGTRLTVT.

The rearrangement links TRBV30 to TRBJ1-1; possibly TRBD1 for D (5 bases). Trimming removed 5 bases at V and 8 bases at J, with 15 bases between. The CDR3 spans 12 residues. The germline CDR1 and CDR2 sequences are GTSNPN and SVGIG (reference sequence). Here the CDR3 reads CAWDVGGGEAFF. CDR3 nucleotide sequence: TGTGCCTGGGACGTCGGGGGTGGCGAAGCTTTCTTT. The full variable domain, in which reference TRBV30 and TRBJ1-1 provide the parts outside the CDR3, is SQTIHQWPATLVQPVGSPLSLECTVEGTSNPNLYWYRQAAGRGLQLLFYSVGIGQISSEVPQNLSASRPQDRQFILSSKKLLLSDSGFYLCAWDVGGGEAFFGQGTRLTVV.

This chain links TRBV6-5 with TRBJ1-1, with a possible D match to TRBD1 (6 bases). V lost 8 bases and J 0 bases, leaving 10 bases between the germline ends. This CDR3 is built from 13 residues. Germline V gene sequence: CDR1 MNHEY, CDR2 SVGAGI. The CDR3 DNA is TGTGCCAGCGGGCCAGGGGTGAACACTGAAGCTTTCTTT. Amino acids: CASGPGVNTEAFF.

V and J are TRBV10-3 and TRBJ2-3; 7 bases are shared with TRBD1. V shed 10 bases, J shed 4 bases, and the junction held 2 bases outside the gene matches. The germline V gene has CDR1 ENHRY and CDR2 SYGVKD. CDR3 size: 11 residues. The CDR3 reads CASQGADTQYF. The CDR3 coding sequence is TGTGCCAGCCAGGGGGCAGATACGCAGTATTTT.

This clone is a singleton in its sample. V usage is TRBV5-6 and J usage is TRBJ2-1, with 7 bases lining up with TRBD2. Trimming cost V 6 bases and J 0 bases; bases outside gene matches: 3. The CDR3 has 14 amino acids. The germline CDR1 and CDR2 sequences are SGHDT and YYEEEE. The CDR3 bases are TGTGCCAGCACCCGGACTAGCTCCTACAATGAGCAGTTCTTC. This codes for CASTRTSSYNEQFF.

The CDR3 nucleotides are TGCGCCAGCAGCATCCAGGGAGGGAACACTGAAGCTTTCTTT. Amino acids: CASSIQGGNTEAFF. The chain couples TRBV5-1 to TRBJ1-1; tentatively, D is TRBD1 (5 bases). In germline, CDR1 is SGHRS, CDR2 YFSETQ. The V end lost 4 bases, the J end lost 1 base, and 11 bases lay between the germline ends. The CDR3 totals 14 residues.

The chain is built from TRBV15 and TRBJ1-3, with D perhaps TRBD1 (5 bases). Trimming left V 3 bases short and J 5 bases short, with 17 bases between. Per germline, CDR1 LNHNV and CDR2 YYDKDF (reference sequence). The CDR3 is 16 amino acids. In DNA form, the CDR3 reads TGTGCCACCAGCAGGGGGGGGGTGGCCGACCGAAACACCATATATTTT. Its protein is CATSRGGVADRNTIYF. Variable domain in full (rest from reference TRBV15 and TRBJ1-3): DAMVIQNPRYQVTQFGKPVTLSCSQTLNHNVMYWYQQKSSQAPKLLFHYYDKDFNNEADTPDNFQSRRPNTSFCFLDIRSPGLGDTAMYLCATSRGGVADRNTIYFGEGSWLTVV.

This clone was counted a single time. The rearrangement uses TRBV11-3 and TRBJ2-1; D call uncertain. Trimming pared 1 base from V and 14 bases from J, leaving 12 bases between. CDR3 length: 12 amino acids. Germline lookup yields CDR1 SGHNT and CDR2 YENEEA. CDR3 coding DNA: TGTGCCAGCAGCTTAGTCTTAGACAAGAAGTTCTTC. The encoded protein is CASSLVLDKKFF.

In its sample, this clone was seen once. The CDR3 spells CAIWAGGYEQYF. As DNA, the CDR3 is TGTGCCATCTGGGCAGGAGGTTACGAGCAGTACTTC. The J gene is TRBJ2-7, the V gene TRBV10-3; D is possibly TRBD2 (5 bases). The CDR3 is made up of 12 amino acids. The germline CDR1 and CDR2 sequences are ENHRY and SYGVKD. Trimming removed 8 bases at V and 4 bases at J, with 12 bases between.

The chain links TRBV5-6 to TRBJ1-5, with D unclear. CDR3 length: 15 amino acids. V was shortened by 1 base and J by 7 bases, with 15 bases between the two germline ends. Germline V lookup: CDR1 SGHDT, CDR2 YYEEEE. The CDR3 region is CASSLSTNFNQPQHF. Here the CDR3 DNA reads TGTGCCAGCAGCTTGAGTACAAATTTTAACCAGCCCCAGCATTTT.